These T cell receptor beta chains were read from a single sample in a study of shared clonotypes between healthy human individuals. Profiling relied on immunoSEQ multiplex PCR, and the TCRdb table lists in-frame clones only, not all of them. Counted here are approximately 700,000 clones, about 80% occurring once; the ten biggest clones make up 1.5% to 2%. Specimen: memory CD4+ T cells sorted from blood. These receptors all come from a woman younger than 45 in good health. CDR3s include the opening cysteine and the closing phenylalanine or tryptophan. A D gene is named only where the DNA matches it firmly.

d_call,j_call,v_call,cdr3_aa
.,TRBJ2-6,TRBV18,CASSPLQTSGANVLTF
.,TRBJ1-5,TRBV11-3,CASSLEPRADNSNQPQHF
TRBD2,TRBJ2-2,TRBV4-1,CASSQRMGLAGPATGELFF
.,TRBJ2-1,TRBV28,CASSWFGVSYNEQFF
TRBD2,TRBJ2-7,TRBV28,CASSPPGLGYEQYF
.,TRBJ2-3,TRBV27,CASRPVGVLATDTQYF
.,TRBJ2-7,TRBV21-1,CASSAKGGTSSSYEQYF
.,TRBJ2-3,TRBV4-1,CASSQELRSNTDTQYF
TRBD2,TRBJ2-3,TRBV7-6,CASSAGTSGSDLTDTQYF
TRBD1,TRBJ2-3,TRBV6-5,CASSYSTGGFTDTQYF
.,TRBJ2-3,TRBV28,CASTDREGTDTQYF
TRBD1,TRBJ1-5,TRBV15,CATSRDWGGGVNQPQHF
TRBD1,TRBJ2-2,TRBV28,CASSPADRETGELFF
TRBD2,TRBJ2-1,TRBV6-6,CASSGPGTSGFSEQFF
.,TRBJ2-3,TRBV6-8,CASTSTHGGHGPDTQYF
.,TRBJ1-1,TRBV30,CAWELNTEAFF
TRBD1,TRBJ1-2,TRBV29-1,CSVRQGARGYTF
.,TRBJ2-7,TRBV21-1,CASSKALFWTGTSYEQYF
TRBD1,TRBJ2-5,TRBV7-7,CASSPGTGQETQYF
TRBD1,TRBJ1-4,TRBV7-6,CASSPTGGANEKLFF
.,TRBJ2-4,TRBV19,CASTHSSTGIQYF
TRBD2,TRBJ2-3,TRBV4-1,CASSHRTSGRSDTQYF
TRBD1,TRBJ2-6,TRBV28,CASRIPPGQGAGGANVLTF
.,TRBJ2-3,TRBV5-1,CASSRPPRRAPTDTQYF
.,TRBJ2-1,TRBV5-1,CASSPPLEVHYNEQFF
.,TRBJ1-2,TRBV5-1,CASSSGGAHYGYTF
TRBD2,TRBJ2-7,TRBV28,CASSFSGRGYEQYF
TRBD1,TRBJ1-2,TRBV9,CASSPEGQFNYGYTF
.,TRBJ1-1,TRBV11-3,CASSWRMGAEAFF
.,TRBJ1-2,TRBV7-9,CASSLISDGYTF
TRBD1,TRBJ2-7,TRBV5-4,CASSWVGQGAEQYF
.,TRBJ1-5,TRBV11-2,CASSLEGGSNQPQHF